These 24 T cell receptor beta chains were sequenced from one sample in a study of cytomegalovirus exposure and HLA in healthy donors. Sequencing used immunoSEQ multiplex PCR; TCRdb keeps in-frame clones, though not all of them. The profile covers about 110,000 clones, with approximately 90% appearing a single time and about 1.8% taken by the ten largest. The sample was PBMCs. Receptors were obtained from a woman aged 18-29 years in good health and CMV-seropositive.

The CDR3 coding sequence is TGTGCCAGCAGGAGCCCAAGTAACTATGGCTACACCTTC. Its translation: CASRSPSNYGYTF. The genes are TRBV6-1 and TRBJ1-2, with no clear D. V shed 6 bases and J shed 1 base, with 9 bases lying between them. Germline loops: CDR1 MNHNS, CDR2 SASEGT. The CDR3 spans 13 residues.

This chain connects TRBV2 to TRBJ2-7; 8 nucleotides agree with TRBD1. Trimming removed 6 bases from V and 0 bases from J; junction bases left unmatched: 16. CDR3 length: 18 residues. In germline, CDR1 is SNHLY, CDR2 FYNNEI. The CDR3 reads CASRRDNDRGRPSYEQYF. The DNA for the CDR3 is TGTGCCAGCAGGCGCGATAATGACAGGGGACGGCCCTCCTACGAGCAGTACTTC. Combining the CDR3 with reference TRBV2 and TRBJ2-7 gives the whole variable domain EPEVTQTPSHQVTQMGQEVILRCVPISNHLYFYWYRQILGQKVEFLVSFYNNEISEKSEIFDDQFSVERPDGSNFTLKIRSTKLEDSAMYFCASRRDNDRGRPSYEQYFGPGTRLTVT.

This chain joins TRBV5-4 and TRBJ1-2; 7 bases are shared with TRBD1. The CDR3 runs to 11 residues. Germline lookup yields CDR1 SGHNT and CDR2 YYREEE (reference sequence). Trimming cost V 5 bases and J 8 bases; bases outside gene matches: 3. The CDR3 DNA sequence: TGTGCCAGCAGTTCAGGGGGAGGCTACACCTTC. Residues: CASSSGGGYTF.

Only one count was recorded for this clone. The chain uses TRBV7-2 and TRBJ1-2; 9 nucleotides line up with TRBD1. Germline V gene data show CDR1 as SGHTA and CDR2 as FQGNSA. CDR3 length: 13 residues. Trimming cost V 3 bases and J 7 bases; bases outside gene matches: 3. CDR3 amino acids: CASSLGQGGGYTF. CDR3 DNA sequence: TGTGCCAGCAGCTTGGGACAGGGAGGTGGCTACACCTTC. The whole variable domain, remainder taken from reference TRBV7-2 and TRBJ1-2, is GAGVSQSPSNKVTEKGKDVELRCDPISGHTALYWYRQSLGQGLEFLIYFQGNSAPDKSGLPSDRFSAERTGGSVSTLTIQRTQQEDSAVYLCASSLGQGGGYTFGSGTRLTVV.

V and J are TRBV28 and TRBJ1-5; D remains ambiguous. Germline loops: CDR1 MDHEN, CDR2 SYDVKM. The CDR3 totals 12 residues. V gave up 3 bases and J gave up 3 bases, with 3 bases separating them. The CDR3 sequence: CASSLANQPQHF. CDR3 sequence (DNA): TGTGCCAGCAGTTTGGCCAATCAGCCCCAGCATTTT.

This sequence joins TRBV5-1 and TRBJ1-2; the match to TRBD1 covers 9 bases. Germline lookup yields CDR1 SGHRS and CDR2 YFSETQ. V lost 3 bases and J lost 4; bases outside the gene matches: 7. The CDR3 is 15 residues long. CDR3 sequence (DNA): TGCGCCAGCAGCTACGGCACGGGACAGGGCTATGGCTACACCTTC. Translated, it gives CASSYGTGQGYGYTF. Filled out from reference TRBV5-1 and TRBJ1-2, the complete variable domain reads KAGVTQTPRYLIKTRGQQVTLSCSPISGHRSVSWYQQTPGQGLQFLFEYFSETQRNKGNFPGRFSGRQFSNSRSEMNVSTLELGDSALYLCASSYGTGQGYGYTFGSGTRLTVV.

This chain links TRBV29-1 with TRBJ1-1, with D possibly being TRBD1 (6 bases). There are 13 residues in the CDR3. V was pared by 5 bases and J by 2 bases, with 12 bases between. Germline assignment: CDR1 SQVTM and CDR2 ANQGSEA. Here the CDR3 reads CSVLPGGNTEAFF. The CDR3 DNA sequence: TGCAGCGTTTTACCGGGGGGCAACACTGAAGCTTTCTTT. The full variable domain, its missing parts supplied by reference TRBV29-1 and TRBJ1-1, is SAVISQKPSRDICQRGTSLTIQCQVDSQVTMMFWYRQQPGQSLTLIATANQGSEATYESGFVIDKFPISRPNLTFSTLTVSNMSPEDSSIYLCSVLPGGNTEAFFGQGTRLTVV.

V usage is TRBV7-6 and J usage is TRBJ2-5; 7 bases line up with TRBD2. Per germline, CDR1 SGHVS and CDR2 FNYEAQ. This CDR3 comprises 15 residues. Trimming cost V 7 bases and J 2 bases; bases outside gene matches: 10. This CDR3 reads CASMASQGGQETQYF. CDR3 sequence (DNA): TGTGCCAGCATGGCATCCCAGGGAGGGCAAGAGACCCAGTACTTC.

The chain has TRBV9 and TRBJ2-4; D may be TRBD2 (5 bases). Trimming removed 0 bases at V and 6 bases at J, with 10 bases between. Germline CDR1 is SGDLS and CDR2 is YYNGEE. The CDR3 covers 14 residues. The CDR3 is CASSVDGVTNIQYF. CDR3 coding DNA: TGTGCCAGCAGCGTAGACGGGGTTACAAACATTCAGTACTTC. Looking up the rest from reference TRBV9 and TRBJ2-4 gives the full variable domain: DSGVTQTPKHLITATGQRVTLRCSPRSGDLSVYWYQQSLDQGLQFLIQYYNGEERAKGNILERFSAQQFPDLHSELNLSSLELGDSALYFCASSVDGVTNIQYFGAGTRLSVL.

CDR3 coding DNA: TGTGCCAGCAGCCTCCCCCTTCAGGGCCCCTACAATGAGCAGTTCTTC. Its translation is CASSLPLQGPYNEQFF. The chain is built from TRBV7-9 and TRBJ2-1; D possibly corresponds to TRBD1 (5 bases). Deletions cut 5 bases from V and 2 bases from J, with 16 bases between. The germline V gene has CDR1 SEHNR and CDR2 FQNEAQ (reference sequence). CDR3 length: 16 residues.

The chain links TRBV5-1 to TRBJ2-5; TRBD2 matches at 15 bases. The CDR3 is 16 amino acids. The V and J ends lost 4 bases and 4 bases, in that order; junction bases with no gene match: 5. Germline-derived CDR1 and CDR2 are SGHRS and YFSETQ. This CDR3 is CASSLGTSGGRETQYF. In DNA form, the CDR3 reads TGCGCCAGCAGCCTCGGGACTAGCGGGGGGCGAGAGACCCAGTACTTC.

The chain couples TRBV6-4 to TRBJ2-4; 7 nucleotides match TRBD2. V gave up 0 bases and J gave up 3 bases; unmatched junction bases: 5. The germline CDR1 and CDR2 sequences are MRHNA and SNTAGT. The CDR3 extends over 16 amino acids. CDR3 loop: CASSDSSGEGKNIQYF. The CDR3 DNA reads TGTGCCAGCAGTGACTCGAGCGGGGAAGGCAAAAACATTCAGTACTTC.

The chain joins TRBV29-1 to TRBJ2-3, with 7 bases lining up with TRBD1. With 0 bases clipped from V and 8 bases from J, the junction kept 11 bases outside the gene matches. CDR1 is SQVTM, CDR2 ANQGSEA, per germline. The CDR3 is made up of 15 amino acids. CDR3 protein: CSVEDPDRVTGTQYF. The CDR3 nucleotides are TGCAGCGTTGAAGATCCAGACAGGGTGACTGGTACGCAGTATTTT.

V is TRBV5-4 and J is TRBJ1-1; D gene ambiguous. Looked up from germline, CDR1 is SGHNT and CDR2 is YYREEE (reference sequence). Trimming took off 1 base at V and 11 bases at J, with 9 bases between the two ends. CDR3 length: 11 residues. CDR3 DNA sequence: TGTGCCAGCAGCTTGACTGGGGAGGCTTTCTTT. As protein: CASSLTGEAFF.

This CDR3 reads CASRQGENNEKLFF. The CDR3 bases are TGTGCCAGCAGACAGGGGGAGAATAATGAAAAACTGTTTTTT. V and J are TRBV28 and TRBJ1-4, with 8 bases aligning to TRBD1. The CDR3 consists of 14 residues. Trimming cost V 6 bases and J 4 bases; bases outside gene matches: 4. In germline, CDR1 is MDHEN, CDR2 SYDVKM. Based on the CDR3 plus reference TRBV28 and TRBJ1-4, the full variable domain is DVKVTQSSRYLVKRTGEKVFLECVQDMDHENMFWYRQDPGLGLRLIYFSYDVKMKEKGDIPEGYSVSREKKERFSLILESASTNQTSMYLCASRQGENNEKLFFGSGTQLSVL.

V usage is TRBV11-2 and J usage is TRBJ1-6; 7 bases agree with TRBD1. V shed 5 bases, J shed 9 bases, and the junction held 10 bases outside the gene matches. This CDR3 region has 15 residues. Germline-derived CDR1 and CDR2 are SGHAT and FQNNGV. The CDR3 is CASSPSTGFSSPLHF. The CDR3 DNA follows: TGTGCCAGCAGCCCCTCGACAGGGTTTAGTTCACCCCTCCACTTT.

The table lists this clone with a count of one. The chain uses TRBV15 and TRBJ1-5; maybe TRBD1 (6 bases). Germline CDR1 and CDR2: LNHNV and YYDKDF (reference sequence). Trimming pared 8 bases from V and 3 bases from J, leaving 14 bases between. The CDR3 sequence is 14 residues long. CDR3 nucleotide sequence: TGTGCCACCGGAAAAACAGGGATCAATCAGCCCCAGCATTTT. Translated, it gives CATGKTGINQPQHF.

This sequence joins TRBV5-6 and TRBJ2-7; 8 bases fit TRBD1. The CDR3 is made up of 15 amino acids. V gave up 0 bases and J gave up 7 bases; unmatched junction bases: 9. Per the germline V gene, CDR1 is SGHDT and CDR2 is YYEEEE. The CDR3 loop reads CASSLAFRGRWEQYF. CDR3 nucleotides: TGTGCCAGCAGCTTGGCCTTCAGGGGGCGTTGGGAGCAGTACTTC.

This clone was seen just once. CDR3 DNA: TGCGCCAGCGCGCGGGACAGGAGCTCCTACGAGCAGTACTTC. This sequence encodes CASARDRSSYEQYF. The V gene is TRBV4-1, the J gene TRBJ2-7, with 8 positions matching TRBD1. In germline, CDR1 is MGHRA, CDR2 YSYEKL. The V and J ends lost 8 bases and 0 bases, in that order; junction bases with no gene match: 6. The CDR3 is made up of 14 amino acids.

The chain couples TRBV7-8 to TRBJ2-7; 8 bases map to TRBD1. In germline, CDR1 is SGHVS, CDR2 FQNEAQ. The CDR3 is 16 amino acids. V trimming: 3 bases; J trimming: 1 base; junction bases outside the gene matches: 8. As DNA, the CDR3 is TGTGCCAGCAGCTTGTTATTAGGGACAGGTTCCTACGAGCAGTACGTC. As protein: CASSLLLGTGSYEQYV.

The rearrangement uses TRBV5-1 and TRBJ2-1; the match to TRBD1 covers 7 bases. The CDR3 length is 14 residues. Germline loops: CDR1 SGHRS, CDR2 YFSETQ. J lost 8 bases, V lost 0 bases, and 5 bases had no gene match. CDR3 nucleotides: TGCGCCAGCAGCTTGGGAGACAGGGCCCATGAGCAGTTCTTC. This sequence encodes CASSLGDRAHEQFF.

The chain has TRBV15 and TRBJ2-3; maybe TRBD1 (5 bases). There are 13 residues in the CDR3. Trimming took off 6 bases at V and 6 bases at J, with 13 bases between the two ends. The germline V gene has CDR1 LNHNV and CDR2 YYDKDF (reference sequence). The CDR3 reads CATRPGFGDTQYF. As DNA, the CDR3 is TGTGCCACCAGACCAGGGTTCGGGGATACGCAGTATTTT.

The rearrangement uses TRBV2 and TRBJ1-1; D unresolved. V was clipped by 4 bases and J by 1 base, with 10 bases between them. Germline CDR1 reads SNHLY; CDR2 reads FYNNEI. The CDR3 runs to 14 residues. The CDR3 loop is CASSVHGGNTEAFF. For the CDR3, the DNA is TGTGCCAGCAGTGTCCACGGAGGGAACACTGAAGCTTTCTTT.

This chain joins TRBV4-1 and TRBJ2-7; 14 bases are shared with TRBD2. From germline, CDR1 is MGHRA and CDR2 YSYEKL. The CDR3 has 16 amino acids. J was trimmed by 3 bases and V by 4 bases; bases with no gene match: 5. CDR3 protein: CASSRGTSGGNYEQYF. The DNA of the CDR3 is TGCGCCAGCAGCCGAGGGACTAGCGGGGGCAACTACGAGCAGTACTTC.